This T cell receptor beta chain was recovered during a study of cytomegalovirus exposure and HLA in healthy donors. Germline V gene sequence: CDR1 MGHRA, CDR2 YSYEKL. V was trimmed by 4 bases and J by 10 bases, leaving 16 bases between them. CDR3 size: 14 residues. Sequenced by immunoSEQ multiplex PCR; TCRdb stores in-frame clones only, minus some. The top ten hold roughly 3.8% of the sample, which has about 98,000 clones, around 85% seen once. The chain carries TRBV4-1 and TRBJ1-4; TRBD1 is a possible D gene (6 bases). Sequenced material: PBMCs. The receptor's source is a woman in her thirties in good health and CMV-seronegative. CDR3 in DNA: TGCGCCAGCAGCCCTCAGGGGTCAGTTGGAAAACTGTTTTTT. This gives the protein CASSPQGSVGKLFF.